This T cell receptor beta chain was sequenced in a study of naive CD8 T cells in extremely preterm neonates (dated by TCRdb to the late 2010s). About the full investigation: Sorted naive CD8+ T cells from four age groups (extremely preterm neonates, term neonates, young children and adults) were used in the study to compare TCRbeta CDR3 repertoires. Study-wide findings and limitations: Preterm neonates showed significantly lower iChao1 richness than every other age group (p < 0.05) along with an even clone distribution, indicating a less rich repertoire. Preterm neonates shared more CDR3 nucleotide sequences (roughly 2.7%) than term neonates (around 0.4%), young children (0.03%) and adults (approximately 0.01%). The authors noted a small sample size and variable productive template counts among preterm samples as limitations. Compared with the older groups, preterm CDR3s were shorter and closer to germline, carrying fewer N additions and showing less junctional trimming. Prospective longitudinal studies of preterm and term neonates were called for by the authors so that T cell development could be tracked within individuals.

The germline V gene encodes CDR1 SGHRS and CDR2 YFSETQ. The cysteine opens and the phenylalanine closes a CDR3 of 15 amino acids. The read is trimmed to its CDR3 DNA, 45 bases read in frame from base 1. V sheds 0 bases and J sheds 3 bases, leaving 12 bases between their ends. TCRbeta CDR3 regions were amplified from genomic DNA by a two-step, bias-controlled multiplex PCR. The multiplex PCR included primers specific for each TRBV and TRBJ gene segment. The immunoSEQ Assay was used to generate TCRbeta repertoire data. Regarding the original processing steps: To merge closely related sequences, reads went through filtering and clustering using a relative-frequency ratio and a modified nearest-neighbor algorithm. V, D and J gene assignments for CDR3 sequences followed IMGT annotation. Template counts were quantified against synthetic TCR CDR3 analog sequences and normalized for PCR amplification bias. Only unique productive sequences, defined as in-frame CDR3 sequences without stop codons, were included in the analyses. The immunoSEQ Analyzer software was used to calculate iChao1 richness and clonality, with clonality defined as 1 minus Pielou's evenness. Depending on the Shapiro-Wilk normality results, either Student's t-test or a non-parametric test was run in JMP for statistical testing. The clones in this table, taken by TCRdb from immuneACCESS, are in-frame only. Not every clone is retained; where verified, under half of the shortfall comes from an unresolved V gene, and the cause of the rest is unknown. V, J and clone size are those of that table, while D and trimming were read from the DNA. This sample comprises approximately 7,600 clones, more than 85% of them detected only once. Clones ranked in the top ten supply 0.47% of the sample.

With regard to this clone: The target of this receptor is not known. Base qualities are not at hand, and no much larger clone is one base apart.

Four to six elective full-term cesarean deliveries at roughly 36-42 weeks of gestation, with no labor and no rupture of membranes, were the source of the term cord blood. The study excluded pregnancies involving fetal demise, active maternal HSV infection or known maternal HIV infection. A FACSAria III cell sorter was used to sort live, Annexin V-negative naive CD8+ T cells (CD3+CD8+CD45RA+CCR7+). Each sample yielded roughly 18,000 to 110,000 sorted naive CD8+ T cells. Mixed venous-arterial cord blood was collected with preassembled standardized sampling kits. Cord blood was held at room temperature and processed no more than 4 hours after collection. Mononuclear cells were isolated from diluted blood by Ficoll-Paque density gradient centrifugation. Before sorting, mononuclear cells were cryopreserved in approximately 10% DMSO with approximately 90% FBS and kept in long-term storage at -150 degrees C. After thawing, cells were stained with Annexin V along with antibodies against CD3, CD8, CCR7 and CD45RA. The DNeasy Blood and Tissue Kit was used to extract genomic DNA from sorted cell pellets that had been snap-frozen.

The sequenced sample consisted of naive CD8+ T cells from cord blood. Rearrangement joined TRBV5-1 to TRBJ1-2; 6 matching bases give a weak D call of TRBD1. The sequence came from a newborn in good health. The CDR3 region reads CASSLADRLDYGYTF. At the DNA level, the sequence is TGCGCCAGCAGCTTGGCCGACAGGCTGGACTATGGCTACACCTTC.